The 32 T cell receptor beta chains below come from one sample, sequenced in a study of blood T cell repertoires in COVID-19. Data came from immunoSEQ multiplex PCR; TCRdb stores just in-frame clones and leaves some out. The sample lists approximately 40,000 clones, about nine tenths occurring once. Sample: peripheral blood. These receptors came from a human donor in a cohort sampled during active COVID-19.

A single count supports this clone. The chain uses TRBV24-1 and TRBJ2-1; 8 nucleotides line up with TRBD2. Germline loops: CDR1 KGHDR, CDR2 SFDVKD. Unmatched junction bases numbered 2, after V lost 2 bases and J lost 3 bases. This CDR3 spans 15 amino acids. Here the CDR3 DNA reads TGTGCCACCAGTGATTCGGGGGGGAACTACAATGAGCAGTTCTTC. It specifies CATSDSGGNYNEQFF.

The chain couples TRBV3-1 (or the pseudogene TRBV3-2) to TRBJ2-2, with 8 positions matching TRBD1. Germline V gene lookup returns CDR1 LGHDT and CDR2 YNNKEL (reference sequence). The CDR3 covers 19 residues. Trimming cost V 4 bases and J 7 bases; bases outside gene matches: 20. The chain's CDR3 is CASSRDGSWAGGVDGELFF. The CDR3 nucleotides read TGTGCCAGCAGCCGAGACGGGAGTTGGGCAGGGGGCGTTGACGGGGAGCTGTTTTTT.

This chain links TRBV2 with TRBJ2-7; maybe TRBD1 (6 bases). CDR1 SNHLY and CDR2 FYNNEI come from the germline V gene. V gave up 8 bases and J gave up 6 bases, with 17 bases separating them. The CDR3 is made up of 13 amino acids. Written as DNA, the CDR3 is TGTGCCAGCGAGGACAGCCCGGTTCGCGAGCAGTACTTC. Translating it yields CASEDSPVREQYF.

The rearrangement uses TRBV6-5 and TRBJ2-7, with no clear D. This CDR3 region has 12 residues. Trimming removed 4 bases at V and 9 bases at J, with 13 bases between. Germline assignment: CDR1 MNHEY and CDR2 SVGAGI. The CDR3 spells CASSSTATVQYF. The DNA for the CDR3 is TGTGCCAGCAGTTCAACAGCCACCGTGCAGTACTTC.

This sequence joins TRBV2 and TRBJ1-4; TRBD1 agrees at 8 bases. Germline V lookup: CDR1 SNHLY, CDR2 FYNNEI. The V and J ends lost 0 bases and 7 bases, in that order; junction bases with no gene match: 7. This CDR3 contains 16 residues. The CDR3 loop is CASSEAGTGGGEKLFF. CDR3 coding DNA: TGTGCCAGCAGTGAAGCGGGAACAGGGGGGGGTGAAAAACTGTTTTTT.

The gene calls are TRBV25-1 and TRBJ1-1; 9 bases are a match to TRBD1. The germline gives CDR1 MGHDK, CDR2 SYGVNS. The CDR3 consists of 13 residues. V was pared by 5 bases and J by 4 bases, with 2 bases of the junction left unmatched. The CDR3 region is CASSKQGATEAFF. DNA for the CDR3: TGTGCCAGCAGTAAACAGGGGGCCACTGAAGCTTTCTTT.

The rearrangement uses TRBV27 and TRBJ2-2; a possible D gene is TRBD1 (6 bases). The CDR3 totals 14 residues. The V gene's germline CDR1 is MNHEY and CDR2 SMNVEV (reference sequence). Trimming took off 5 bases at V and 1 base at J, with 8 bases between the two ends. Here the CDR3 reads CASSGTRNTGELFF. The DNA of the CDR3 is TGTGCCAGCAGTGGGACACGGAACACCGGGGAGCTGTTTTTT.

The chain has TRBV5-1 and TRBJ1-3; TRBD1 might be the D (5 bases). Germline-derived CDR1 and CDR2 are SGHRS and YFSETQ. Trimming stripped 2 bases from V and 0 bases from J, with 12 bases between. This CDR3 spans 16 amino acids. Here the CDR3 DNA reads TGCGCCAGCAGCTTCGACAGACCACGCTCTGGAAACACCATATATTTT. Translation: CASSFDRPRSGNTIYF. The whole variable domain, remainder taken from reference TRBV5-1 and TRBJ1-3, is KAGVTQTPRYLIKTRGQQVTLSCSPISGHRSVSWYQQTPGQGLQFLFEYFSETQRNKGNFPGRFSGRQFSNSRSEMNVSTLELGDSALYLCASSFDRPRSGNTIYFGEGSWLTVV.

Written as DNA, the CDR3 is TGCGCCAGCAGCTTGCGAGACAGGGTTAGCGAGCAGTACTTC. Amino acid sequence: CASSLRDRVSEQYF. The V gene is TRBV5-1, the J gene TRBJ2-7; TRBD1 matches 7 bases. The CDR3 is made up of 14 amino acids. Germline trimming cut 1 base from V and 6 bases from J; bases unmatched to any gene: 7. Germline CDR1 and CDR2: SGHRS and YFSETQ.

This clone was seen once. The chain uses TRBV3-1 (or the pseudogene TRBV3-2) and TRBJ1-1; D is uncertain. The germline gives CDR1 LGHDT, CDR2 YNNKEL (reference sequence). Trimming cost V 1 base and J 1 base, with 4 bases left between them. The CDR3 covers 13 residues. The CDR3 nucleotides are TGTGCCAGCAGCCAAGGAGCGAACACTGAAGCTTTCTTT. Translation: CASSQGANTEAFF.

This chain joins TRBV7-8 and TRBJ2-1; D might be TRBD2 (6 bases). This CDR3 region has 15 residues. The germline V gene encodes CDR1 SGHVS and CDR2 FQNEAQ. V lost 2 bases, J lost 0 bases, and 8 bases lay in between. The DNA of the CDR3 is TGTGCCAGCAGCTTATCCGGGAGCTCCTACAATGAGCAGTTCTTC. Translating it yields CASSLSGSSYNEQFF.

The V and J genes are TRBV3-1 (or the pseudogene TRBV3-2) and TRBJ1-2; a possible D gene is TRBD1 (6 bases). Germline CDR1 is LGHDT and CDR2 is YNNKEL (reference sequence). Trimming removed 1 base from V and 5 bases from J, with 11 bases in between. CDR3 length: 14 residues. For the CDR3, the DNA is TGTGCCAGCAGCCAAGTGGGACACCTATATGGCTACACCTTC. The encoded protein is CASSQVGHLYGYTF.

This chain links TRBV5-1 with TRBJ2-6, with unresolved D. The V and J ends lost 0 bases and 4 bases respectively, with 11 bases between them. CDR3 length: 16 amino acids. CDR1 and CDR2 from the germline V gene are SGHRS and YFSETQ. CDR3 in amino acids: CASSLAAVLGANVLTF. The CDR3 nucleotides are TGCGCCAGCAGCTTGGCCGCGGTGCTCGGGGCCAACGTCCTGACTTTC.

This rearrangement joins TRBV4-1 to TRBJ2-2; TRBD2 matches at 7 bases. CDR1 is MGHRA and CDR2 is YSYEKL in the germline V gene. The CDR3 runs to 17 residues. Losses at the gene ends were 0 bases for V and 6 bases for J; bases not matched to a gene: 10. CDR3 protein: CASSQEQRRGRSGELFF. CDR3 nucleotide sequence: TGCGCCAGCAGCCAAGAGCAAAGGCGGGGGAGATCCGGGGAGCTGTTTTTT.

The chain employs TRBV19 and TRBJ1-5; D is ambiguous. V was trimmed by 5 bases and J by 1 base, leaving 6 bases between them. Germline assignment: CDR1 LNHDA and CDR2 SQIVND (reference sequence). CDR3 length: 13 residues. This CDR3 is CASSPYSNQPQHF. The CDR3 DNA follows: TGTGCCAGTAGTCCCTACAGCAATCAGCCCCAGCATTTT.

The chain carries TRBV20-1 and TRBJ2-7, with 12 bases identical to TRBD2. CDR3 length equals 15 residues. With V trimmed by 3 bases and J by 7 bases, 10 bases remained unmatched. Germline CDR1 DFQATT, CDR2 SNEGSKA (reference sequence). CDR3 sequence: CSASRLAGGPGEQYF. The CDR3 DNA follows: TGCAGTGCTAGTAGGCTAGCGGGAGGGCCGGGGGAGCAGTACTTC.

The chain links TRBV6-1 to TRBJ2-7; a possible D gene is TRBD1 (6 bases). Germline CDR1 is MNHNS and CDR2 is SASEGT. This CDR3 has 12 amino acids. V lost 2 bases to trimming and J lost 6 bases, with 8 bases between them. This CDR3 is CASSEHRVEQYF. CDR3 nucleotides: TGTGCCAGCAGTGAACACAGGGTCGAGCAGTACTTC.

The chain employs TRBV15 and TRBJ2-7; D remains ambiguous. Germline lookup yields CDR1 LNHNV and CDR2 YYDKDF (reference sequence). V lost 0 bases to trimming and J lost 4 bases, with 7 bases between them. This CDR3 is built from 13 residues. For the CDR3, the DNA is TGTGCCACCAGCAGAGATCTAGATTACGAGCAGTACTTC. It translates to CATSRDLDYEQYF.

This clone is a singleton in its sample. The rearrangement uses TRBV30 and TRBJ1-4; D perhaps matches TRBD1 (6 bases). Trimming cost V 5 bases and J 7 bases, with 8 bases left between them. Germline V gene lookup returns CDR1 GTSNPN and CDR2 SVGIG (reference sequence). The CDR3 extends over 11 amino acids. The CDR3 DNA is TGTGCCTGGGTAGGGGGTGAAAAACTGTTTTTT. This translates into CAWVGGEKLFF.

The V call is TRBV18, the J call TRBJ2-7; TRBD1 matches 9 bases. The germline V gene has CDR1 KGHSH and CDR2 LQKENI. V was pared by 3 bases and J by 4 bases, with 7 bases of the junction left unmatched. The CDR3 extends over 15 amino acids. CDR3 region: CASSPAGTGQYEQYF. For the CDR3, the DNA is TGTGCCAGCTCACCCGCCGGGACAGGGCAATACGAGCAGTACTTC.

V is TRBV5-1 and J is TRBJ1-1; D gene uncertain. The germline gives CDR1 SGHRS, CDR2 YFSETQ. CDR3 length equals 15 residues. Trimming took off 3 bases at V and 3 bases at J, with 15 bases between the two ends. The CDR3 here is CASSSLSLGDTEAFF. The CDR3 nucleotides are TGCGCCAGCAGCTCCCTAAGCCTGGGAGACACTGAAGCTTTCTTT. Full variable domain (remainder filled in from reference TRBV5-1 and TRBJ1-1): KAGVTQTPRYLIKTRGQQVTLSCSPISGHRSVSWYQQTPGQGLQFLFEYFSETQRNKGNFPGRFSGRQFSNSRSEMNVSTLELGDSALYLCASSSLSLGDTEAFFGQGTRLTVV.

The CDR3 DNA reads TGTGCCAGCAGTACCTACCGTATGGACGAGCAGTACTTC. Its protein product is CASSTYRMDEQYF. This chain joins TRBV6-2 or TRBV6-3 and TRBJ2-7; the D is unclear. Trimming left V 5 bases short and J 5 bases short, with 13 bases between. Germline-derived CDR1 and CDR2 are MNHEY and SVGEGT. The CDR3 spans 13 residues.

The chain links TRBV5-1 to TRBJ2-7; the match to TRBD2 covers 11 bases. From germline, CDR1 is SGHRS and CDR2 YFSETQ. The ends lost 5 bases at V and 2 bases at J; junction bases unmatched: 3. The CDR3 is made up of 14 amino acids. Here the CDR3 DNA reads TGCGCCAGCAGGACTAGCGGGGCCCCCTACGAGCAGTACTTC. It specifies CASRTSGAPYEQYF.

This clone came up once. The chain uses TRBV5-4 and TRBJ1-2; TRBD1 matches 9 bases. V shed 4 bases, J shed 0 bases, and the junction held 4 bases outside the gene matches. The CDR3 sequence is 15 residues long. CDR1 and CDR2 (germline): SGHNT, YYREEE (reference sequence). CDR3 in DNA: TGTGCCAGCAGCCCGGGACAGGGTACTAACTATGGCTACACCTTC. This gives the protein CASSPGQGTNYGYTF.

In nucleotides, the CDR3 is TGTGCCAGCTCACCAGGGGGGGAGACCCAGTACTTC. This translates into CASSPGGETQYF. The chain couples TRBV18 to TRBJ2-5; D possibly corresponds to TRBD2 (6 bases). Germline loops: CDR1 KGHSH, CDR2 LQKENI. The CDR3 covers 12 residues. Trimming took 2 bases from V and 5 from J, leaving 6 bases between them.

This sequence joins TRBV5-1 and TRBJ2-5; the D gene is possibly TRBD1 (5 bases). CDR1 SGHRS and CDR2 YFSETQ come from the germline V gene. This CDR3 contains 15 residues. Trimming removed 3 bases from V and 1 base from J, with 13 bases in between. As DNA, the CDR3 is TGCGCCAGCAGCTCCGATCCAGGGCTCCAAGAGACCCAGTACTTC. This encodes CASSSDPGLQETQYF.

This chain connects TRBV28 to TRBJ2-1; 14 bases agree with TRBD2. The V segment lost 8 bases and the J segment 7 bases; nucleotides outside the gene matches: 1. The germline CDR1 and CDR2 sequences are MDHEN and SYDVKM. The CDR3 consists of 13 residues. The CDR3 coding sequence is TGTGCCAGCGGGACTAGCGGGAGAAATGAGCAGTTCTTC. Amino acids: CASGTSGRNEQFF. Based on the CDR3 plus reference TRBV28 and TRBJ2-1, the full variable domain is DVKVTQSSRYLVKRTGEKVFLECVQDMDHENMFWYRQDPGLGLRLIYFSYDVKMKEKGDIPEGYSVSREKKERFSLILESASTNQTSMYLCASGTSGRNEQFFGPGTRLTVL.

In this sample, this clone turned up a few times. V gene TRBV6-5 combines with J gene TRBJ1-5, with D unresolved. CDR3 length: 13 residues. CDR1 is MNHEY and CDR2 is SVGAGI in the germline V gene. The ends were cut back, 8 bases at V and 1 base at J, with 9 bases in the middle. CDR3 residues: CASGRESNQPQHF. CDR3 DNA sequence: TGTGCCAGCGGAAGGGAGAGCAATCAGCCCCAGCATTTT.

DNA for the CDR3: TGCGCCAGCAGCCAAGCTAGACAGGGCTCCTACGAGCAGTACTTC. Its protein is CASSQARQGSYEQYF. The chain employs TRBV4-3 and TRBJ2-7; TRBD1 aligns across 7 bases. The CDR3 consists of 15 residues. The V gene's germline CDR1 is LGHNA and CDR2 YSLEER. The V gene end was trimmed by 1 base and the J gene end by 0 bases; junction bases not matched to a gene: 3.

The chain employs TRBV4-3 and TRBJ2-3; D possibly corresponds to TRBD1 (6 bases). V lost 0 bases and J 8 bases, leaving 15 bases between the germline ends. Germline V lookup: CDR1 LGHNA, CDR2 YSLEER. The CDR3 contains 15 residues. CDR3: CASSQDFGGAGTQYF. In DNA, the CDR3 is TGCGCCAGCAGCCAAGACTTTGGGGGCGCGGGTACGCAGTATTTT.

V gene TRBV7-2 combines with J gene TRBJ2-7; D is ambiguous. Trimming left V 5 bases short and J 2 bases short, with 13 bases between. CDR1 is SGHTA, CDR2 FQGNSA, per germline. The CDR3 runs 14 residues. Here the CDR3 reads CASSPPELTYEQYF. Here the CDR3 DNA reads TGTGCCAGCAGCCCCCCGGAGCTAACCTACGAGCAGTACTTC.

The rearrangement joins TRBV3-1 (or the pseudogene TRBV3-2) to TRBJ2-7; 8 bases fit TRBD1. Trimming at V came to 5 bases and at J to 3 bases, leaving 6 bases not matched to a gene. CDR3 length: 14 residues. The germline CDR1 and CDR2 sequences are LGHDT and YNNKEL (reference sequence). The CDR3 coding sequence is TGTGCCAGCAGCGCCGGACAGGGACTCTACGAGCAGTACTTC. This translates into CASSAGQGLYEQYF.